This TCR beta chain was sequenced for a study of human T cells and chemical hapten exposure. Using its own MiXCR run on the RACE reads, TCRdb lists one record per CDR3 protein. The sample includes approximately 97,000 distinct CDR3 sequences, less than 35% of them seen just once. Losses at the gene ends were 0 bases for V and 4 bases for J; bases not matched to a gene: 9. Looked up from germline, CDR1 is DFQATT and CDR2 is SNEGSKA (reference sequence). The CDR3 consists of 16 residues. Time point meaning: patch test 3, about 24 weeks after DPC sensitization. The treatment: therapeutic diphenylcyclopropenone sensitization with weekly scalp DPC. Study results and caveats: While controls formed fewer of them, expanded TCRs formed significantly more large CDR3 similarity clusters. A positive correlation with patch test score was shown by PT1 expanded TCR counts. Following DPC sensitization, TCRs present above 1 in 1000 frequency showed no change.

Comment on this clonotype: The antigen is undetermined.

The sample consisted of whole blood, taken in connection with sensitization to the hapten diphenylcyclopropenone (DPC). This clonotype was obtained from a middle-aged man with alopecia areata. Some clones in this sample may be carry-over from other donors' samples. The chain uses TRBV20-1 and TRBJ2-5, with 9 bases lining up with TRBD2. The chain's CDR3 is CSARDWGGRAGETQYF. The CDR3, as DNA: TGCAGTGCTAGAGATTGGGGCGGGAGGGCAGGAGAGACCCAGTACTTC.